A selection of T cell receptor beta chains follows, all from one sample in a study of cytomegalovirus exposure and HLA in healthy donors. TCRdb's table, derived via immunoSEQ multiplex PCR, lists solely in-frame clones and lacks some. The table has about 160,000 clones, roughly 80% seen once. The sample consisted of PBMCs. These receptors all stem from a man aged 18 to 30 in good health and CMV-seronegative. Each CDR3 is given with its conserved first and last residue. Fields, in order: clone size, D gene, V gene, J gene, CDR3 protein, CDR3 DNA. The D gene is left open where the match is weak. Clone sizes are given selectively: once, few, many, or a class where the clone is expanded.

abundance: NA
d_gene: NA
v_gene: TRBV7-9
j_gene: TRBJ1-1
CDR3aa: CASSTMGRSTEAFF
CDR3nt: TGTGCCAGCAGTACCATGGGGCGGAGCACTGAAGCTTTCTTT

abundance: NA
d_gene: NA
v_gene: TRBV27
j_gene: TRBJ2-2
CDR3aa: CASSLLQGPTGELFF
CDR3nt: TGTGCCAGCAGTTTGCTACAGGGACCCACCGGGGAGTTGTTTTTT

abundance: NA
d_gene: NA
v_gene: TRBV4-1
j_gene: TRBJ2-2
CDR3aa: CASSQEFGTRAGELFF
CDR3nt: TGCGCCAGCAGCCAAGAGTTCGGGACACGGGCCGGGGAGCTGTTTTTT

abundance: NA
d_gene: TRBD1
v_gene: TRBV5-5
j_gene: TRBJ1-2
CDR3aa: CASSYGQGNYGYTF
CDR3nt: TGTGCCAGCAGCTACGGACAGGGTAACTATGGCTACACCTTC

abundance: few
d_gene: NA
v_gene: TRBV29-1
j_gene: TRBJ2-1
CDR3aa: CSVRESSYNEQFF
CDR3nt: TGCAGCGTCCGGGAAAGCTCCTACAATGAGCAGTTCTTC

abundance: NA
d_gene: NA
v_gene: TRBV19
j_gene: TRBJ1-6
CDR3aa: CASSIMGVYNSPLHF
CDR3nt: TGTGCCAGTAGTATCATGGGAGTTTATAATTCACCCCTCCACTTT

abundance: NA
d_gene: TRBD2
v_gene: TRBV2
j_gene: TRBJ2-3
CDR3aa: CASSPLAGEDTQYF
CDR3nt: TGTGCCAGCAGCCCACTAGCGGGGGAAGATACGCAGTATTTT

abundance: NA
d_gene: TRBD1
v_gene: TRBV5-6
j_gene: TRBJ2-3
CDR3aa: CASSRTGDMTDTQYF
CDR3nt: TGTGCCAGCAGTCGAACAGGGGACATGACAGATACGCAGTATTTT

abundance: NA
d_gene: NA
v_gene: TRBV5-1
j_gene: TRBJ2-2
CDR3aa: CASSSGGGAFTGELFF
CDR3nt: TGCGCCAGCAGCTCTGGGGGGGGCGCATTCACCGGGGAGCTGTTTTTT

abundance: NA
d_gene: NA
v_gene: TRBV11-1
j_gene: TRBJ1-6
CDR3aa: CASAKDSYSYNSPLHF
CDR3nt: TGTGCCAGCGCCAAGGACAGTTACTCCTATAATTCACCCCTCCACTTT

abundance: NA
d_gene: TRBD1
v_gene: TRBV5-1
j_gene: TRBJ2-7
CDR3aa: CASSFDRGNEQYF
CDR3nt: TGCGCCAGCAGCTTTGACAGGGGGAACGAGCAGTACTTC

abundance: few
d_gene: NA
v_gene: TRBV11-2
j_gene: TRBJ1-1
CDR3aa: CASSFGFQTEAFF
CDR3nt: TGTGCCAGCAGCTTCGGGTTCCAAACTGAAGCTTTCTTT

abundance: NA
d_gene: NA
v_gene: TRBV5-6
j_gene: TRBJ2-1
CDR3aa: CASSQAGNEQFF
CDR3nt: TGTGCCAGCAGCCAGGCTGGCAATGAGCAGTTCTTC

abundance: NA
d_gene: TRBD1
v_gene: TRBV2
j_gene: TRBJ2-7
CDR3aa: CASSNRDRGWEQYF
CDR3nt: TGTGCCAGCAGTAACCGGGACAGGGGGTGGGAGCAGTACTTC